This T cell receptor (beta chain) is from a study of early T cells in non-severe SARS-CoV-2 infection. TCRdb independently ran MiXCR on the 5' RACE reads; one entry per CDR3 protein. Of roughly 51,000 distinct CDR3 sequences in the sample, 5.5% to 6.5% are singletons; the top ten hold approximately 2.8%. This clonotype showed up just a few times. The CDR3 loop spans 15 amino acids. V lost 3 bases, J lost 1 base, and 1 base stayed unmatched. This receptor was identified in an adult who was a healthcare worker with PCR-confirmed SARS-CoV-2 infection or an uninfected control (not recorded which). The source was whole blood, collected at baseline. The rearrangement joins TRBV12-3 or TRBV12-4 to TRBJ2-3, with 10 bases aligning to TRBD2. In DNA form, the CDR3 reads TGTGCCAGCAGTTTGGGGACTAGCGGCACAGATACGCAGTATTTT. It is translated as CASSLGTSGTDTQYF.